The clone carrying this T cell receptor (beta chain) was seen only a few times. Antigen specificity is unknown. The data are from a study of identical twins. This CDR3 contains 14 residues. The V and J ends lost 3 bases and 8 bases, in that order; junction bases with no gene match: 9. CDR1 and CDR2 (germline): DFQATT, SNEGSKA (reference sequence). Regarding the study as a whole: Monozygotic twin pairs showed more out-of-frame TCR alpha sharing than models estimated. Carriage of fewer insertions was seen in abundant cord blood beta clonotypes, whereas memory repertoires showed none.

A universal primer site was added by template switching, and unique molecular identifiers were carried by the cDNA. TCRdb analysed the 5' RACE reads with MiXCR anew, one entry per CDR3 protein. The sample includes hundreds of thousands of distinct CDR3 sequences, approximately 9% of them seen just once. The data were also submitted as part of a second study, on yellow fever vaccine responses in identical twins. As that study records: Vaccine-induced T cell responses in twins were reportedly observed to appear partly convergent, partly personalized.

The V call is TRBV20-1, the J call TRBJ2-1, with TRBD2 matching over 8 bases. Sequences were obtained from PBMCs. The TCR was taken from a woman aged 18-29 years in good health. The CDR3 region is CSASPNVLADEQFF. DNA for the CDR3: TGCAGTGCTAGCCCTAACGTACTAGCGGATGAGCAGTTCTTC.